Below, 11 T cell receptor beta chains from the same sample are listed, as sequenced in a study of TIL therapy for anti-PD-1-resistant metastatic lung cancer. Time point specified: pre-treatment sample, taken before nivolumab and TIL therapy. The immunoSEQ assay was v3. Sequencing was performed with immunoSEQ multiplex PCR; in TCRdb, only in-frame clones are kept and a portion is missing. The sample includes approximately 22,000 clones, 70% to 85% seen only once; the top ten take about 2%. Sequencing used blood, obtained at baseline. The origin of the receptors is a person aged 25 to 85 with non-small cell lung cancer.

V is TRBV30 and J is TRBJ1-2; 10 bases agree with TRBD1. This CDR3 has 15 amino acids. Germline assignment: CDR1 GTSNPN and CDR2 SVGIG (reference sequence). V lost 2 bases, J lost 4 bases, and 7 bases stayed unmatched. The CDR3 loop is CAWSPRTGGTYGYTF. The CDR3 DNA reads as TGTGCCTGGAGTCCGCGGACAGGGGGAACCTATGGCTACACCTTC.

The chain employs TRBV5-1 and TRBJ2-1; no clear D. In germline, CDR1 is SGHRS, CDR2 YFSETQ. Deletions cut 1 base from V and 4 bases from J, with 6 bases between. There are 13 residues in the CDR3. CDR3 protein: CASSLSRYNEQFF. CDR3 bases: TGCGCCAGCAGCTTGAGCAGATACAATGAGCAGTTCTTC.

The CDR3 DNA reads TGCGCCAGCGGAACACAGGACAACTATGGCTACACCTTC. Its translation: CASGTQDNYGYTF. The gene calls are TRBV5-1 and TRBJ1-2; possible D gene TRBD1, 5 bases. V gave up 7 bases and J gave up 2 bases, with 12 bases separating them. CDR1 is SGHRS and CDR2 is YFSETQ in the germline V gene. This CDR3 comprises 13 residues.

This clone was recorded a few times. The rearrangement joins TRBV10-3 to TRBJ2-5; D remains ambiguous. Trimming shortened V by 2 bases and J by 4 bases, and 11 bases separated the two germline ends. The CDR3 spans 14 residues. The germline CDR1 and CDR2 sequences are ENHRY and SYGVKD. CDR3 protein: CAISELYMRETQYF. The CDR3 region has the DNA TGTGCCATCAGTGAGCTCTACATGAGAGAGACCCAGTACTTC.

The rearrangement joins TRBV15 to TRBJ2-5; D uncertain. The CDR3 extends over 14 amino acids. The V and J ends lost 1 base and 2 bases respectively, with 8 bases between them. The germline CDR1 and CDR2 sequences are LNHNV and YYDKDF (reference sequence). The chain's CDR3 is CATSRVWGQETQYF. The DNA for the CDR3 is TGTGCCACCAGCAGAGTCTGGGGACAAGAGACCCAGTACTTC.

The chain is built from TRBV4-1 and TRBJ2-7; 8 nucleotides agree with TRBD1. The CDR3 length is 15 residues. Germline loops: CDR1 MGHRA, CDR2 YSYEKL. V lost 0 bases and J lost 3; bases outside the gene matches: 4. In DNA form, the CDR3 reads TGCGCCAGCAGCCAAGACCCGGGACAGGTCTACGAGCAGTACTTC. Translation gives CASSQDPGQVYEQYF.

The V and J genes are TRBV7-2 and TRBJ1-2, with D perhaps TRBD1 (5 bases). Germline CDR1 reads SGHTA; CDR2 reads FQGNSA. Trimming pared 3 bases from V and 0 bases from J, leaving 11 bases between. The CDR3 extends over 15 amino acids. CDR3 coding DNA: TGTGCCAGCAGCTTTAGCTGGACACCTAACTATGGCTACACCTTC. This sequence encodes CASSFSWTPNYGYTF.

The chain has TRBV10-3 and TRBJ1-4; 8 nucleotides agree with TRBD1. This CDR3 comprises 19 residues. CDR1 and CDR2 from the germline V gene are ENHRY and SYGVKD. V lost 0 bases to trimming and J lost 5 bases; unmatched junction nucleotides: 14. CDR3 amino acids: CAISESILRQGRENEKLFF. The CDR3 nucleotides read TGTGCCATCAGTGAGTCAATTCTAAGACAGGGGCGTGAAAATGAAAAACTGTTTTTT.

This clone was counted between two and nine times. The CDR3 DNA is TGTGCCAGCAGCTTAGTTGGGACCTACAATGAGCAGTTCTTC. Its protein product is CASSLVGTYNEQFF. The chain has TRBV7-8 and TRBJ2-1; D is unclear. Germline assignment: CDR1 SGHVS and CDR2 FQNEAQ. V lost 1 base and J 2 bases, leaving 6 bases between the germline ends. The CDR3 is 14 residues long.

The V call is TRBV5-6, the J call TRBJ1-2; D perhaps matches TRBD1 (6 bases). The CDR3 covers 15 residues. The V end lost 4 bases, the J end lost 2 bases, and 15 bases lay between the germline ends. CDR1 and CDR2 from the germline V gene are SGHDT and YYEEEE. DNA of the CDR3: TGTGCCAGCAGCCCGGAGGGGGAGGTGAACTATGGCTACACCTTC. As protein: CASSPEGEVNYGYTF.

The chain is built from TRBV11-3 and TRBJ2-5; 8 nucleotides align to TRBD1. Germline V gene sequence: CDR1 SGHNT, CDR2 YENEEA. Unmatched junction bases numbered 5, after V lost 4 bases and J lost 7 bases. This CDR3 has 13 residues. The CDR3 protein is CASSSKDRGTQYF. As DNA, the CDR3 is TGTGCCAGCAGCTCCAAAGACAGGGGGACCCAGTACTTC.